This T cell receptor (beta chain) was observed in a study of blood T cell repertoires in COVID-19 (dated by TCRdb to 2018 to 2021). Background for the entire study: Samples from collaborators originated in the United States, Italy and Spain and spanned both the acute and convalescent phases of COVID-19. The material from the prospective study consisted of cDNA or gDNA derived from T cells, B-cell-depleted T cells, or PBMCs. The dataset comprised deeply sampled blood TCRbeta repertoires from subjects exposed to, actively infected with, or recovered from COVID-19. The repertoires were made available in a free public database intended to serve as a resource for research on the immune response to SARS-CoV-2. Samples were obtained from the ongoing ImmuneRACE study (first 160 participants) and from some 1,300 subjects provided by 6 global collaborators. Sample metadata almost always included a de-identified subject ID, COVID-19 status, age in years and sex. HLA class I and class II types, where available, came from metadata supplied by the sample provider rather than from assay-based typing.

Whole blood was collected in K2EDTA tubes by collaborating institutions according to the institutions' own protocols. For TCRbeta analysis, collaborators shipped samples in one of three forms: frozen whole blood, isolated PBMCs, or DNA extracted from either of those sample types. TCRbeta CDR3 regions were amplified from genomic DNA by means of the immunoSEQ Assay, a bias-controlled multiplex PCR. On the authors' methods: The number of nucleated cells in each sample was estimated by amplification of reference gene primers within the assay. Sequence reads were collapsed and filtered to measure the absolute abundance of every unique TCRbeta CDR3 rearrangement. For each sample, productive Simpson clonality was calculated by taking the square root of Simpson's diversity index across productive rearrangements. This is the immuneACCESS table as TCRdb keeps it, with only in-frame sequences that have V and J called. A part of the clones is gone; compared with another copy, unresolved V genes explain less than half, and the rest is unexplained. The DNA gave D and trimming, while V, J and clone size come from that table. Across this sample there are over 100,000 clones, with about 91% seen only once. The leading ten clones occupy about a tenth of the sample.

Study-wide findings and limitations: The amount of clinical and demographic metadata varied by source and participant and was provided uncurated.

The CDR3 holds 13 amino acids from the cysteine to the phenylalanine. Only CDR3 DNA remains: 39 bases, in frame from the first base. CDR1 and CDR2, per the germline V gene, are KGHDR and SFDVKD. This clone was recorded once. The antigen it recognizes is unknown. A read error may produce the germline difference seen at one junction end. The chain is encoded by TRBV24-1 joined to TRBJ1-2; the D gene identity is not certain. The origin of this receptor is a man between 50 and 59 years old with acute or convalescent COVID-19. Source material: peripheral blood. The CDR3 amino acid sequence is: CATSDRAVRQFSF. The DNA sequence follows: TGTGCCACCAGTGACCGTGCTGTCAGACAATTCTCCTTC.